The clone carrying this TCR beta chain was counted once. These data belong to a study of blood T cell repertoires in COVID-19. Study summary: T cells, B-cell-depleted T cells, or PBMCs supplied cDNA or gDNA.

V was pared by 2 bases and J by 6 bases, with 16 bases between. Germline V gives CDR1 MNHEY, CDR2 SVGEGT. CDR3 length equals 15 residues. Original methodology: Amplification of reference gene primers was used by the study to estimate nucleated cell counts. Using immunoSEQ multiplex PCR, the repertoire was profiled, and TCRdb retains in-frame clones only, with some absent. The V and J calls and clone size were taken over from that table, and D and trimming were inferred from the DNA. The sample records some 150,000 clones, around three quarters being singletons. This TCR was recovered from a man aged 45-65 years with active or convalescent COVID-19. The chain combines TRBV6-2 or TRBV6-3 with TRBJ1-1; D is uncertain. The sample was peripheral blood. The CDR3 bases are TGTGCCAGCAGTTACAGGAGTCTCGGGTCCTCTGAAGCTTTCTTT. As protein: CASSYRSLGSSEAFF.